This T cell receptor gamma chain was sequenced in a study of Vδ1+ human thymocytes. Study-level points and caveats: Thymic TRG and TRD repertoires appeared highly polyclonal, with Gaussian CDR3 length distributions. TRD repertoires were essentially private, unlike widely shared TRG clonotypes. Despite high sort purity, about 19% of thymic T cell receptor delta sequences were Vdelta2.

The sample holds a few counts of this clone. Its cognate antigen is unknown. One base away lies a much larger clone, so this may be a sequencing read error. The sample carries other DNA sequences with the same CDR3. Germline CDR1 is GITISATS and CDR2 is ISYDGTV (reference sequence). The length of the CDR3 is 14 residues. V trimming: 1 base; J trimming: 0 bases; junction bases outside the gene matches: 3. The sorted cells were CD3+ Vdelta1+ Vdelta2- thymocytes from alphabeta-depleted thymus. Extracted RNA was reverse transcribed into cDNA. CDR3 amplicons came from multiplex PCR with pooled V-gene forward and constant-region reverse primers. TCRdb processed the multiplex PCR reads again with the CATT caller. The data hold about 22,000 gamma-chain clones, with roughly an eighth observed a single time.

The rearrangement joins TRGV9 to TRGJ1 or TRGJ2. This clonotype was sampled from a child under two years old who had congenital heart surgery. Sample: Vdelta1+ gamma-delta thymocytes from the thymus. Subset denoted: FACS-sorted CD3+ TCRalphabeta- TCRVdelta1+ TCRVdelta2- thymocytes. The CDR3 bases are TGTGCCTTGTGGGAGGTTCAGAATTATTATAAGAAACTCTTT. Translated: CALWEVQNYYKKLF.